Described below is a single T cell receptor (beta chain) sequence and its context. Its target antigen remains unknown. Base qualities are not provided; no much larger clone lies one nucleotide away. This specimen belongs to a study of CD8 T cells in Susac syndrome (dated by TCRdb to between 2018 and 2020). About the full investigation: The study used repertoire sequencing to test whether antigen drove CD8+ T cell activation and differentiation in Susac syndrome. Points the paper makes about the study in general: The number of individuals in the TCR sequencing and HLA analysis was recognized as being relatively small.

Peripheral blood CD8+ and CD4+ T cells from healthy donors, Susac syndrome patients and multiple sclerosis patients were profiled using high-throughput TCR beta sequencing. The multiple sclerosis controls were treatment-naive patients whose relapsing-remitting disease, either stable or active, fulfilled the revised McDonald criteria. Bulk CD8+ and CD4+ T cells were purified by magnetic negative isolation, whereas CD8+ TEMRA cells were enriched by FACS. Blood was drawn into EDTA tubes, processed within 24 hours, and PBMCs were isolated by density gradient centrifugation. PBMCs intended for TCR sequencing were cryopreserved in liquid nitrogen and were subsequently thawed in a 37 degrees C water bath. The sorted or isolated CD4+, CD8+ and CD8+ TEMRA cells had a purity of 90% or higher. RNA was extracted with the RNeasy kit and roughly 0.5 to 1 ug was reverse transcribed using random hexamers. The immunoSEQ multiplex PCR assay, which covers 54 Vbeta and 13 Jbeta segments, was used to amplify TCR beta CDR3 regions. To correct PCR amplification bias, a synthetic template baseline was used for both primer optimization and computational correction. In the source study's methods: Only productive sequences were kept, with reads annotated to V, D and J genes according to IMGT and analyzed in immunoSEQ Analyzer. Clonality was computed as one minus Shannon entropy normalized by log2 of the number of productive unique sequences. For each patient and control, public and private clones were evaluated within the 100 most prevalent clones. Clones were defined as Susac-specific when absent from the healthy and MS cohorts, from 1052 published viral clones and from other ImmuneACCESS disease sequences. TCRdb reanalyzed the raw reads on its own, using fastp at Q25 for trimming and MiXCR for clone calling, and kept in-frame beta chains. Duplicate CDR3 protein sequences are folded into a single record with the most common DNA and genes. None of the V and J calls come from the authors' own analysis; TCRdb made them. This sample holds approximately 180,000 distinct CDR3 sequences; almost 96% were observed only once. The ten largest make up about 0.093% of the sample.

From the cysteine through the phenylalanine, the CDR3 covers 16 amino acids. Only the CDR3 part of the read is kept: 48 bases, read in frame from the first base. A distance of 19 bases separates the germline ends of V and J, which lose 1 base and 6 bases respectively. Per the germline V gene, SQVTM is the CDR1 and ANQGSEA is the CDR2. The sequence joins TRBV29-1 to TRBJ2-1, with no confidently assigned D gene. The source is a human donor with multiple sclerosis. Sequences were obtained from CD4+ T cells from PBMCs. The base sequence is TGCAGCGTTGAAGTATGGCGTAGAGCAATAGCCAATGAGCAGTTCTTC. Translated, it reads CSVEVWRRAIANEQFF.